Shown below are 19 T cell receptor beta chains from a single sample sequenced in a study of T cell repertoires in cytomegalovirus infection. Their antigen targets remain unknown. TCRdb itself ran the reads through MiXCR, one entry per CDR3 protein. The table shows around 500,000 distinct CDR3 sequences, with approximately 42% occurring only once. The sample here was cultured PBMCs, taken from culture after CMV antigen stimulation. The receptors originated from a human donor in good health (CMV status not recorded). Some clones in this sample may be carry-over from other donors' samples.

The chain links TRBV4-3 to TRBJ1-6, with D possibly TRBD1 on 6 matching bases. The V gene's germline CDR1 is LGHNA and CDR2 YSLEER. Trimming stripped 3 bases from V and 8 bases from J, with 11 bases between. The CDR3 totals 14 residues. The CDR3 coding sequence is TGCGCCAGCAGCCATGACAGGTCCGATTCACCCCTCCACTTT. Residues: CASSHDRSDSPLHF.

This clonotype was picked up many times. The J gene is TRBJ2-7, the V gene TRBV12-3 or TRBV12-4, with D perhaps matching TRBD1 or TRBD2 (6 bases each). V was shortened by 5 bases and J by 3 bases, with 11 bases between the two germline ends. The CDR3 is 13 residues long. This chain's CDR3 is CASSRGQGYEQYF. The CDR3 nucleotides are TGTGCCAGCAGTCGGGGGCAGGGCTACGAGCAGTACTTC.

This clonotype was detected only a few times. This sequence joins TRBV7-2 and TRBJ1-2, with TRBD1 matching 7 bases. The CDR3 covers 16 residues. V was clipped by 1 base and J by 1 base; unmatched bases: 6. Germline V lookup: CDR1 SGHTA, CDR2 FQGNSA. The CDR3 bases are TGTGCCAGCAGCTTAGGGGGGGGACAGAATAACTATGGCTACACCTTC. Its protein is CASSLGGGQNNYGYTF.

J is TRBJ2-7 and V is TRBV2; tentative D call: TRBD2 (5 bases). This CDR3 region has 12 residues. The V end was cut by 6 bases, the J end by 9 bases, with 15 bases between. Germline CDR1 reads SNHLY; CDR2 reads FYNNEI. The CDR3 DNA sequence: TGTGCCAGCAGCCCGCCGAGCCGGGGGCAGTACTTC. It yields the protein CASSPPSRGQYF.

This clonotype has only a few counts. This chain uses TRBV7-8 with TRBJ2-7; no reliable D call. V lost 4 bases to trimming and J lost 4 bases, with 14 bases between them. The length of the CDR3 is 14 residues. Germline values: CDR1 SGHVS, CDR2 FQNEAQ. For the CDR3, the DNA is TGTGCCAGCAGCTGGAGAAACCATGGTTACGAGCAGTACTTC. This sequence encodes CASSWRNHGYEQYF.

This chain connects TRBV7-2 to TRBJ2-1; D is undetermined. This CDR3 region has 12 residues. Trimming left V 6 bases short and J 10 bases short, with 13 bases between. Germline V gives CDR1 SGHTA, CDR2 FQGNSA. CDR3: CASSYKTTEQFF. CDR3 bases: TGTGCCAGCAGTTATAAAACGACAGAGCAGTTCTTC.

Only a few counts were recorded for this clonotype. This chain links TRBV7-2 with TRBJ2-3; D call uncertain. This CDR3 spans 15 amino acids. CDR1 SGHTA and CDR2 FQGNSA come from the germline V gene. V was cut by 3 bases and J by 2 bases, with 12 bases left in between. CDR3 sequence reads: CASSFKNSHTDTQYF. CDR3 sequence (DNA): TGTGCCAGCAGCTTTAAGAATAGCCACACAGATACGCAGTATTTT.

This clonotype was detected a few times. The chain links TRBV7-9 to TRBJ2-7, with D hard to call. CDR1 is SEHNR and CDR2 is FQNEAQ in the germline V gene (reference sequence). The CDR3 extends over 15 amino acids. The V end was cut by 5 bases, the J end by 1 base, with 15 bases between. DNA for the CDR3: TGTGCCAGCAGCCCAGTGGGGATTCCTTCCTACGAGCAGTACTTC. It codes for CASSPVGIPSYEQYF. The full variable domain, rest sourced from reference TRBV7-9 and TRBJ2-7, is DTGVSQNPRHKITKRGQNVTFRCDPISEHNRLYWYRQTLGQGPEFLTYFQNEAQLEKSRLLSDRFSAERPKGSFSTLEIQRTEQGDSAMYLCASSPVGIPSYEQYFGPGTRLTVT.

This clonotype was counted only a few times. This chain connects TRBV7-2 to TRBJ2-2, with 10 bases aligning to TRBD2. With V trimmed by 8 bases and J by 1 base, 7 bases remained unmatched. The CDR3 is 16 residues long. Germline CDR1 and CDR2: SGHTA and FQGNSA. This chain's CDR3 is CASRTSGAMNTGELFF. CDR3 in DNA: TGTGCCAGCCGGACTAGCGGAGCCATGAACACCGGGGAGCTGTTTTTT.

This clonotype was observed at least ten times. This rearrangement joins TRBV7-2 to TRBJ2-1; D remains ambiguous. Germline V lookup: CDR1 SGHTA, CDR2 FQGNSA. Trimming removed 2 bases from V and 0 bases from J, with 14 bases in between. This CDR3 has 17 amino acids. CDR3 coding DNA: TGTGCCAGCAGCTTATCCTACTCCGCGAGCTCCTACAATGAGCAGTTCTTC. Translating gives CASSLSYSASSYNEQFF.

A few counts support this clonotype. The chain joins TRBV11-3 to TRBJ2-1; 13 nucleotides agree with TRBD2. The length of the CDR3 is 19 residues. Germline V gene data show CDR1 as SGHNT and CDR2 as YENEEA. Trimming at V came to 4 bases and at J to 7 bases, leaving 16 bases not matched to a gene. This CDR3 is CASSSEAHHTSGRANEQFF. CDR3 nucleotides: TGTGCCAGCAGCTCTGAAGCCCACCATACTAGCGGGAGGGCAAATGAGCAGTTCTTC.

The table lists this clonotype with many counts. J is TRBJ2-3 and V is TRBV7-2; TRBD2 aligns across 8 bases. The V gene's germline CDR1 is SGHTA and CDR2 FQGNSA. The CDR3 is 15 amino acids. With 5 bases clipped from V and 11 bases from J, the junction kept 15 bases outside the gene matches. The CDR3 nucleotides are TGTGCCAGCAGCCGGGCTAGCGGGCCCCTGGAGAGGCAGTATTTT. Protein: CASSRASGPLERQYF.

The genes are TRBV19 and TRBJ1-1; a weak D match, TRBD1 (5 bases). Germline CDR1 reads LNHDA; CDR2 reads SQIVND (reference sequence). V was trimmed by 7 bases and J by 0 bases, leaving 18 bases between them. This CDR3 spans 16 amino acids. The CDR3 region has the DNA TGTGCCAGTACAAGGGGAGACTTAGGGATGAACACTGAAGCTTTCTTT. Protein product: CASTRGDLGMNTEAFF.

CDR3 protein: CASSEREKYTDTQYF. The CDR3 region has the DNA TGTGCCAGCAGTGAAAGGGAGAAGTACACAGATACGCAGTATTTT. The rearrangement uses TRBV6-1 and TRBJ2-3; D perhaps matches TRBD2 (5 bases). The V gene lost 2 bases and the J gene lost 2 bases, with 11 bases spanning the gap. The CDR3 is 15 amino acids. Germline-derived CDR1 and CDR2 are MNHNS and SASEGT.

The V and J genes are TRBV7-4 and TRBJ1-1; D might be TRBD1 (5 bases). The germline V gene encodes CDR1 SGHVT and CDR2 SQSDAQ. Deletions cut 3 bases from V and 7 bases from J, with 21 bases between. The CDR3 length is 16 residues. This CDR3 is CASSFPQGSRHVEAFF. CDR3 DNA sequence: TGTGCCAGCAGCTTCCCCCAGGGCAGCCGACACGTTGAAGCTTTCTTT.

The chain joins TRBV27 to TRBJ2-4; D is undetermined. CDR3 size: 15 residues. V lost 5 bases and J 0 bases, leaving 11 bases between the germline ends. Germline CDR1 and CDR2: MNHEY and SMNVEV (reference sequence). The CDR3 here is CASSPGSIAKNIQYF. The CDR3 coding sequence is TGTGCCAGCAGTCCCGGTTCGATAGCCAAAAACATTCAGTACTTC.

This clonotype came up a few times. Here the CDR3 reads CASSLLAGFTDTQYF. The CDR3 DNA sequence: TGTGCCAGCAGTTTATTGGCGGGATTCACAGATACGCAGTATTTT. V is TRBV27 and J is TRBJ2-3; maybe TRBD2 (6 bases). V gave up 1 base and J gave up 2 bases, with 10 bases separating them. The CDR3 totals 15 residues. CDR1 is MNHEY and CDR2 is SMNVEV in the germline V gene (reference sequence).

Only a few counts were recorded for this clonotype. The chain links TRBV10-3 to TRBJ2-3; D unclear. Per germline, CDR1 ENHRY and CDR2 SYGVKD. This CDR3 region has 15 residues. Trimming pared 4 bases from V and 6 bases from J, leaving 17 bases between. CDR3 nucleotides: TGTGCCATCAGTGTGGGCTTTGGCGCTGAGGATACGCAGTATTTT. Its protein is CAISVGFGAEDTQYF.

This clonotype was seen a handful of times. This rearrangement joins TRBV5-6 to TRBJ1-4; D gene uncertain. The germline V gene has CDR1 SGHDT and CDR2 YYEEEE. The CDR3 sequence is 13 residues long. The V end lost 4 bases, the J end lost 5 bases, and 9 bases lay between the germline ends. CDR3 DNA sequence: TGTGCCAGCAGCCACCAAAACAATGAAAAACTGTTTTTT. Its translation: CASSHQNNEKLFF.